This entry lists 5 T cell receptor beta chains sequenced from one sample in a study of T cells in Graves' hyperthyroidism and ophthalmopathy. Amplification of TCR beta CDR3 regions used RNA as the template. The HTBI primer set served for first-round RT-PCR of the TCR CDR3. TCRdb processed the multiplex PCR reads anew with MiXCR; each CDR3 protein has one entry. The sample has about 380,000 distinct CDR3 sequences; approximately 17% are singletons. What was sequenced was blood. The receptors stem from a man between 18 and 35 years old with Graves' ophthalmopathy.

The rearrangement links TRBV2 to TRBJ1-2; 8 nucleotides line up with TRBD1. The CDR3 totals 14 residues. CDR1 SNHLY and CDR2 FYNNEI come from the germline V gene. J lost 1 base, V lost 8 bases, and 6 bases had no gene match. The CDR3 DNA reads as TGTGCCAGCCTGGACAGGGAACTTAACTATGGCTACACCTTC. This sequence encodes CASLDRELNYGYTF.

This clonotype has at least ten counts. The chain couples TRBV6-1 to TRBJ2-7, with D tentatively TRBD2 (6 bases). The germline V gene has CDR1 MNHNS and CDR2 SASEGT. This CDR3 has 12 amino acids. Trimming took off 7 bases at V and 4 bases at J, with 11 bases between the two ends. For the CDR3, the DNA is TGTGCCAGCACCAGACTAGGATACGAGCAGTACTTC. Residues: CASTRLGYEQYF.

This clonotype was observed a handful of times. The chain joins TRBV6-1 to TRBJ2-1, with 7 bases matching TRBD1. The V segment lost 4 bases and the J segment 9 bases; nucleotides outside the gene matches: 3. Germline V gene sequence: CDR1 MNHNS, CDR2 SASEGT. CDR3 length equals 12 residues. The CDR3 loop is CASSVWDSEQFF. In nucleotides, the CDR3 is TGTGCCAGCAGTGTATGGGACAGTGAGCAGTTCTTC.

This clonotype was observed many times. The chain recombines TRBV7-9 with TRBJ2-7, with no clear D. The V end was cut by 3 bases, the J end by 6 bases, with 9 bases between. CDR3 length equals 12 residues. The germline gives CDR1 SEHNR, CDR2 FQNEAQ (reference sequence). The CDR3 DNA sequence: TGTGCCAGCAGCTTCATCGGGCGCGAGCAGTACTTC. Translated: CASSFIGREQYF. The entire variable domain, with the rest obtained from reference TRBV7-9 and TRBJ2-7, is as follows: DTGVSQNPRHKITKRGQNVTFRCDPISEHNRLYWYRQTLGQGPEFLTYFQNEAQLEKSRLLSDRFSAERPKGSFSTLEIQRTEQGDSAMYLCASSFIGREQYFGPGTRLTVT.

This clonotype was found a few times. The J gene is TRBJ2-7, the V gene TRBV6-1, with a tentative D call TRBD1 (6 bases). From germline, CDR1 is MNHNS and CDR2 SASEGT. This CDR3 has 13 amino acids. Trimming took 6 bases from V and 7 from J, leaving 16 bases between them. The CDR3 region has the DNA TGTGCCAGCAGGGAAACAGGGATAGGAGAGCAGTACTTC. Its translation is CASRETGIGEQYF.